This T cell receptor (beta chain) stems from a study of T cells after yellow fever vaccination. This CDR3 comprises 16 residues. V was pared by 3 bases and J by 0 bases, with 12 bases between. Via MiXCR, TCRdb re-called the 5' RACE reads, giving one row per CDR3 protein. The data contain hundreds of thousands of distinct CDR3 sequences, approximately 13% of them singletons. The sequenced sample was PBMCs, obtained on the day of the yellow fever booster vaccination. The source of this sequence is a man aged 30 to 45 who received the YFV17D yellow fever vaccine. The chain recombines TRBV12-3 or TRBV12-4 with TRBJ1-3, with D possibly TRBD1 on 6 matching bases. The chain's CDR3 is CASSLGHRISGNTIYF. In nucleotides, the CDR3 is TGTGCCAGCAGTTTGGGACACCGAATCTCTGGAAACACCATATATTTT.